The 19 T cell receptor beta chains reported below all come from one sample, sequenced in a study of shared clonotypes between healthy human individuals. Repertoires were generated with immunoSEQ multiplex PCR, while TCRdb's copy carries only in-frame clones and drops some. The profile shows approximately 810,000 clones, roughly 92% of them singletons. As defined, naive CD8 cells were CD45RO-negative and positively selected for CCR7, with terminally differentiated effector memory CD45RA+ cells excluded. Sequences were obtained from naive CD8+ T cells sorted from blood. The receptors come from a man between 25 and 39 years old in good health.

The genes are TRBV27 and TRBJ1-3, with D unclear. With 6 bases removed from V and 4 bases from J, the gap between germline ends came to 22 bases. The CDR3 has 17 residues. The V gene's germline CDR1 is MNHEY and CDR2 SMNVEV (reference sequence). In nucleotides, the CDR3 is TGTGCCAGCAGCAACCTCCCGCGTGGGGTTTCAGGAAACACCATATATTTT. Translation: CASSNLPRGVSGNTIYF.

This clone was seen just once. CDR3 sequence (DNA): TGTGCCAGCAGTTTCTCCTCCCTCGGTCACAGTACCGGAGAAGCTTTCTTT. It encodes CASSFSSLGHSTGEAFF. The chain joins TRBV28 to TRBJ1-1; D is ambiguous. Trimming took 3 bases from V and 8 from J, leaving 25 bases between them. The CDR3 runs to 17 residues. The germline V gene encodes CDR1 MDHEN and CDR2 SYDVKM.

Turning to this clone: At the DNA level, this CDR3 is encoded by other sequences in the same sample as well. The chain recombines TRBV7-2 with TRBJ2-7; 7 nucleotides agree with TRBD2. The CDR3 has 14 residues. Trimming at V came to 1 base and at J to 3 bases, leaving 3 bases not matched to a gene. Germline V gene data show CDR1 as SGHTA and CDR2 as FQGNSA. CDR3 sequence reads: CASSLVPGGYEQYF. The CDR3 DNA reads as TGTGCCAGCAGCTTAGTTCCGGGAGGCTACGAGCAGTACTTC.

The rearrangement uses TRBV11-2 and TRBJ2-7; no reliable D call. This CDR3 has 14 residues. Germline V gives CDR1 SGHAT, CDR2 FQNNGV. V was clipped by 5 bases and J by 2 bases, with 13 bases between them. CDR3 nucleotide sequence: TGTGCCAGCAGCCCTCTCCCCCGGACCTACGAGCAGTACTTC. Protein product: CASSPLPRTYEQYF.

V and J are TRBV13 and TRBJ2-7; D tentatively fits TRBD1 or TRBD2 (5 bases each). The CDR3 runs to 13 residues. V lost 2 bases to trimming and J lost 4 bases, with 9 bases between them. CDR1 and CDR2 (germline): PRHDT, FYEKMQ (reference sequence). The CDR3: CASSLSGAYEQYF. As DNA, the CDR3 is TGTGCCAGCAGCTTATCCGGGGCGTACGAGCAGTACTTC.

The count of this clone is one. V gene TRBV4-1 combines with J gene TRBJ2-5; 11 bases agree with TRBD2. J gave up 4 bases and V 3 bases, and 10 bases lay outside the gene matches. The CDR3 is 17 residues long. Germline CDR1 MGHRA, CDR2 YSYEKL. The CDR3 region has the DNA TGCGCCAGCAGCCACAACATTCTAGCGGGAGGCGGAGAGACCCAGTACTTC. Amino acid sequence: CASSHNILAGGGETQYF.

DNA for the CDR3: TGTGCCAGCAGCAAGCTCAGGATAGAAAAACTGTTTTTT. Amino acid sequence: CASSKLRIEKLFF. This rearrangement joins TRBV21-1 to TRBJ1-4; the listed D gene, TRBD1, was not tested against the DNA. TRBV21-1 is shown as a pseudogene. This CDR3 is built from 13 residues.

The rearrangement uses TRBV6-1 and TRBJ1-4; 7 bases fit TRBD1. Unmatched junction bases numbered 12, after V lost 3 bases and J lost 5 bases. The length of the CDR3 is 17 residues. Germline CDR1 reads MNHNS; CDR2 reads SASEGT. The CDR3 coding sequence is TGTGCCAGCAGTGATTCCTGGACAGGTAGAGAGAATGAAAAACTGTTTTTT. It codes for CASSDSWTGRENEKLFF.

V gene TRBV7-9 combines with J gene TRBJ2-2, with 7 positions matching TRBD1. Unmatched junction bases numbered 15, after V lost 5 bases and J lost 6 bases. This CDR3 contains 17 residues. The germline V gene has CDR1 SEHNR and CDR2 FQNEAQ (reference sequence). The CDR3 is CASSPLDRQQGSGELFF. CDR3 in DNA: TGTGCCAGCAGCCCCCTGGACCGTCAACAGGGGTCCGGGGAGCTGTTTTTT.

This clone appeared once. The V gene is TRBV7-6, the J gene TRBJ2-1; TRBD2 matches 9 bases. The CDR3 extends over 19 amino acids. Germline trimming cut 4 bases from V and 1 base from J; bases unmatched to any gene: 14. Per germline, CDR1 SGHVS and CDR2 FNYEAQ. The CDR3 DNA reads TGTGCCAGCAGCTCCAATAAGGGAGTAGCGGGAGAATCCTACAATGAGCAGTTCTTC. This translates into CASSSNKGVAGESYNEQFF.

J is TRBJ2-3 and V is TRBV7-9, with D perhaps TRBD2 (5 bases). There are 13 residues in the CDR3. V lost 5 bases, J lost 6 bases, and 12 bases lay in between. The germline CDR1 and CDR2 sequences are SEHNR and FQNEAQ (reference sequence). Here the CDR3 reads CASSPRGGDTQYF. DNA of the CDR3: TGTGCCAGCAGCCCCCGCGGCGGGGATACGCAGTATTTT.

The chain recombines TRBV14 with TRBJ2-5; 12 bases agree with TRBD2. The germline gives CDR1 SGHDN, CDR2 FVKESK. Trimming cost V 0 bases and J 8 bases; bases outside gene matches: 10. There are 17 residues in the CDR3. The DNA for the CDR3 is TGTGCCAGCAGCCAAGAGCTAGCGGGAGGGCCCAGAGAAACCCAGTACTTC. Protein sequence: CASSQELAGGPRETQYF.

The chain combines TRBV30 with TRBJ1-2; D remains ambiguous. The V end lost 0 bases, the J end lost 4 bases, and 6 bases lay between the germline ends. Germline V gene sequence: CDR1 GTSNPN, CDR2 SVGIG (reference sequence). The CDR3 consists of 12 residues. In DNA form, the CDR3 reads TGTGCCTGGAGTGTAACCGGCTATGGCTACACCTTC. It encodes CAWSVTGYGYTF.

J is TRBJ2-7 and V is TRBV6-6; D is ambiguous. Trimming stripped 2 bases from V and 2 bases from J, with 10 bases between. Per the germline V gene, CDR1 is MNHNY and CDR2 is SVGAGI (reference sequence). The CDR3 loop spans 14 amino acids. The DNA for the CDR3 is TGTGCCAGCAGTTACGGGTCCAGAACCTACGAGCAGTACTTC. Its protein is CASSYGSRTYEQYF.

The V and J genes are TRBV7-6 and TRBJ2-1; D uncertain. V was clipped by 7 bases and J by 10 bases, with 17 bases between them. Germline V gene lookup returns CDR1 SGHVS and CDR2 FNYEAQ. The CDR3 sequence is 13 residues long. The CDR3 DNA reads TGTGCCAGCACCGAATACGGCGGAGCGGAGCAGTTCTTC. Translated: CASTEYGGAEQFF.

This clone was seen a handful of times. In DNA, the CDR3 is TGTGCCACCCATAGCGGGACGACGAACACCGGGGAGCTGTTTTTT. Translating it yields CATHSGTTNTGELFF. V usage is TRBV27 and J usage is TRBJ2-2; 8 nucleotides align to TRBD2. Germline CDR1 MNHEY, CDR2 SMNVEV (reference sequence). This CDR3 has 15 residues. V was clipped by 10 bases and J by 0 bases; unmatched bases: 7.

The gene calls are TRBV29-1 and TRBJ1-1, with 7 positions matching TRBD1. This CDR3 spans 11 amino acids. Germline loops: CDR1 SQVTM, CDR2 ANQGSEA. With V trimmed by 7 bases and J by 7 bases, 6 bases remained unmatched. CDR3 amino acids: CSGIRDSEAFF. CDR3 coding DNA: TGCAGCGGAATACGGGACAGTGAAGCTTTCTTT.

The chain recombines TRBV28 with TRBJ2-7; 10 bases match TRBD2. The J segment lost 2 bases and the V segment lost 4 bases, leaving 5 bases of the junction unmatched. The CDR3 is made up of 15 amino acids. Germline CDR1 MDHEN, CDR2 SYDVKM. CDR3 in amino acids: CASSYRTSGTYEQYF. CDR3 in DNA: TGTGCCAGCAGTTACCGGACTAGCGGAACCTACGAGCAGTACTTC.

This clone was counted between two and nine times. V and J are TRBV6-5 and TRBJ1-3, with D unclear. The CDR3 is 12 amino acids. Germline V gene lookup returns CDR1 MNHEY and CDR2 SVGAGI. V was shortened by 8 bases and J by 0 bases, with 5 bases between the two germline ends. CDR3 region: CASGNSGNTIYF. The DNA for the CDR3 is TGTGCCAGCGGTAACTCTGGAAACACCATATATTTT.